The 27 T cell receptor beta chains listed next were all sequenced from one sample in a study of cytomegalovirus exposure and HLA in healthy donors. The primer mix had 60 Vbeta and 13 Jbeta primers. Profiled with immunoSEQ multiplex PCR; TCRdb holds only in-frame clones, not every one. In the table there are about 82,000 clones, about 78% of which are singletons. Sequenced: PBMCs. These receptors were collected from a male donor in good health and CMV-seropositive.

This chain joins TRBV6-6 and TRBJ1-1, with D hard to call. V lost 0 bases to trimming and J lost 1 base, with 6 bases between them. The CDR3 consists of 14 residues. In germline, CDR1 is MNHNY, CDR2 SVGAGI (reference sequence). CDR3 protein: CASSYSRGNTEAFF. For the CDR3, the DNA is TGTGCCAGCAGTTACTCGCGGGGGAACACTGAAGCTTTCTTT.

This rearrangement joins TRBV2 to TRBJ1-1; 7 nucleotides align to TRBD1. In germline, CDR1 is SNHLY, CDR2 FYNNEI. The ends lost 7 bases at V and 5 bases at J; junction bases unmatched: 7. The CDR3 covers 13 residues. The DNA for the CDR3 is TGTGCCAGCAATTATGCAGGGGGAACTGAAGCTTTCTTT. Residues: CASNYAGGTEAFF.

As DNA, the CDR3 is TGTGCCAGCACCTACGACAGGGGAGGGACTGAAGCTTTCTTT. Protein product: CASTYDRGGTEAFF. V is TRBV5-4 and J is TRBJ1-1; 8 bases align to TRBD1. Germline values: CDR1 SGHNT, CDR2 YYREEE (reference sequence). The V gene end was trimmed by 6 bases and the J gene end by 5 bases; junction bases not matched to a gene: 9. CDR3 length: 14 amino acids.

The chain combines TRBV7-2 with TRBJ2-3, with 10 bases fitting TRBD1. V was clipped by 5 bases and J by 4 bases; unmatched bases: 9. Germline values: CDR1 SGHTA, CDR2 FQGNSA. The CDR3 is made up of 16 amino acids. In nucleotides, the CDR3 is TGTGCCAGCAGCGCACCGGGACAGGGGTTATCAGATACGCAGTATTTT. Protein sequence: CASSAPGQGLSDTQYF.

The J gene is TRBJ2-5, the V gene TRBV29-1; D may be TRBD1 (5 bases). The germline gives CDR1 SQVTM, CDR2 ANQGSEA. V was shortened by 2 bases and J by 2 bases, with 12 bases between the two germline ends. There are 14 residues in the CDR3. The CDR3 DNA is TGCAGCGTTGAAACCGCTTACAGGCAAGAGACCCAGTACTTC. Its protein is CSVETAYRQETQYF.

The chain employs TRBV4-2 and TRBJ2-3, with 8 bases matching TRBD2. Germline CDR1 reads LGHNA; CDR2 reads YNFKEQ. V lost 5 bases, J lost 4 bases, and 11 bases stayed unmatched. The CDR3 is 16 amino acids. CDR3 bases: TGTGCCAGCAGCTTTGGGGATAGCGGGGTTTCAGATACGCAGTATTTT. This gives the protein CASSFGDSGVSDTQYF.

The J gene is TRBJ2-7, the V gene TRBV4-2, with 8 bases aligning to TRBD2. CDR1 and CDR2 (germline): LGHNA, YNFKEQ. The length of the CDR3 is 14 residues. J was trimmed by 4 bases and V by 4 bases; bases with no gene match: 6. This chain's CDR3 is CASSPAGGGYEQYF. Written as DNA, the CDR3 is TGTGCCAGCAGCCCGGCGGGGGGCGGGTACGAGCAGTACTTC.

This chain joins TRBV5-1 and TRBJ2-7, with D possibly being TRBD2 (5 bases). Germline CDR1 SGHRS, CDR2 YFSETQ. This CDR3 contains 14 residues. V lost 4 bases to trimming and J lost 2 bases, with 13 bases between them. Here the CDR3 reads CASSLGEPPYEQYF. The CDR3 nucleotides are TGCGCCAGCAGCCTGGGAGAACCCCCCTACGAGCAGTACTTC.

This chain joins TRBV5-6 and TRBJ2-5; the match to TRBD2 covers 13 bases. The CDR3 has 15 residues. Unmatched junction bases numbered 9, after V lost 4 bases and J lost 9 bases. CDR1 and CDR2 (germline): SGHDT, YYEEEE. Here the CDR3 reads CASSKGTSGARAQYF. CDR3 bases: TGTGCCAGCAGCAAAGGGACTAGCGGGGCTAGGGCCCAGTACTTC.

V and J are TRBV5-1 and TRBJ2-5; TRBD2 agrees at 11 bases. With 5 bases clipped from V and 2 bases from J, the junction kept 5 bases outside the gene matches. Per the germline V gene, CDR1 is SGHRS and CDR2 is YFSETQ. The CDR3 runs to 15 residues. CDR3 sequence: CASSYGLAGQETQYF. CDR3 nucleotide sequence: TGCGCCAGCAGTTACGGACTAGCGGGTCAAGAGACCCAGTACTTC.

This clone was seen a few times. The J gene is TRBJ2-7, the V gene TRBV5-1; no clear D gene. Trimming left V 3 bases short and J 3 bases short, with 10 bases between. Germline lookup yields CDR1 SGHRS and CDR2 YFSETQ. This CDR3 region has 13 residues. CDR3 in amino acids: CASSYSRSYEQYF. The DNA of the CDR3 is TGCGCCAGCAGCTACTCACGGAGCTACGAGCAGTACTTC.

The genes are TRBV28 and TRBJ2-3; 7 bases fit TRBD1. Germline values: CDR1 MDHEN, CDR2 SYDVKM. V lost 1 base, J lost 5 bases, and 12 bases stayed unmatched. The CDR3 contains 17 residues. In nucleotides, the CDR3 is TGTGCCAGCAGTTTATCGGATAGGGACAGAGGAGAAGATACGCAGTATTTT. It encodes CASSLSDRDRGEDTQYF.

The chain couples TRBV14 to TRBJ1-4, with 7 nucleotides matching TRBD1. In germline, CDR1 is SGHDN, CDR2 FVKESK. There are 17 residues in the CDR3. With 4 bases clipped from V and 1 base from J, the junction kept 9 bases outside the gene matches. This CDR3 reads CASSRWATGITNEKLFF. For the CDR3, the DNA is TGTGCCAGCAGCCGATGGGCGACAGGGATAACTAATGAAAAACTGTTTTTT.

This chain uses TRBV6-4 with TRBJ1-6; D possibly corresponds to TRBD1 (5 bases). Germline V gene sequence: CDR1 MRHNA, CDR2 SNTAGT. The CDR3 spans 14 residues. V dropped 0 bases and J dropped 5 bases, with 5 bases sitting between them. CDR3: CASSDSTDNSPLHF. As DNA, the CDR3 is TGTGCCAGCAGTGACTCGACAGATAATTCACCCCTCCACTTT.

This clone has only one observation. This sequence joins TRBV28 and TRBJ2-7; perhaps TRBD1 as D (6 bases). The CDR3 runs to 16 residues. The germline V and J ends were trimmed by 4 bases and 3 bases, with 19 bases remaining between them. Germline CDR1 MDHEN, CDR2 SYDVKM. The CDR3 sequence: CASSSSGQPNDYEQYF. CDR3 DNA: TGTGCCAGCAGTTCCTCCGGACAGCCCAATGACTACGAGCAGTACTTC.

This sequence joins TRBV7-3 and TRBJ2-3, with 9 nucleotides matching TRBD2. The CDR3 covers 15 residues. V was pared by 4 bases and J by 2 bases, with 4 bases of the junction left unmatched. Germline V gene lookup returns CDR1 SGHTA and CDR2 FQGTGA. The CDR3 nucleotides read TGTGCCAGCAGCTCGGGACTAGCCGTCACAGATACGCAGTATTTT. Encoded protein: CASSSGLAVTDTQYF.

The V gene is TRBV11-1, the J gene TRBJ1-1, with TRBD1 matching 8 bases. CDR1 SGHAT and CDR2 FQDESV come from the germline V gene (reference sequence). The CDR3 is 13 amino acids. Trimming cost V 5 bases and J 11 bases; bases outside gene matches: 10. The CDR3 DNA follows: TGTGCCAGCAGCCCGAGCCGGACAGGGAGCGCTTTCTTT. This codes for CASSPSRTGSAFF. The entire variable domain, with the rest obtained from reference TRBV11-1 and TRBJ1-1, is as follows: EAEVAQSPRYKITEKSQAVAFWCDPISGHATLYWYRQILGQGPELLVQFQDESVVDDSQLPKDRFSAERLKGVDSTLKIQPAELGDSAMYLCASSPSRTGSAFFGQGTRLTVV.

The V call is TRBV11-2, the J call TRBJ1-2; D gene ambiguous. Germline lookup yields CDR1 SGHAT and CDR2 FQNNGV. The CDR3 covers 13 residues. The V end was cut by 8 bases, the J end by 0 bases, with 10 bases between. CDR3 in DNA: TGTGCCAGCTTGGCAGGCTCTAACTATGGCTACACCTTC. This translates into CASLAGSNYGYTF.

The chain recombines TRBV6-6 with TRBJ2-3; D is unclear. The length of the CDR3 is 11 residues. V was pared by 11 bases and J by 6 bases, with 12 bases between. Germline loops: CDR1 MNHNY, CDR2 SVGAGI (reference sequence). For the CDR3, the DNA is TGTGCCGCCTCCCTTGAGGATACGCAGTATTTT. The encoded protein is CAASLEDTQYF.

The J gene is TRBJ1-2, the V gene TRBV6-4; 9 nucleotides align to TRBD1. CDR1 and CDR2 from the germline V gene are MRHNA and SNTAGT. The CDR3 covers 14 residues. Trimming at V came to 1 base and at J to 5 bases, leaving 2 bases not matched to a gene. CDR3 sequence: CASSDLGTGYGYTF. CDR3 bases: TGTGCCAGCAGTGACTTAGGGACAGGGTATGGCTACACCTTC.

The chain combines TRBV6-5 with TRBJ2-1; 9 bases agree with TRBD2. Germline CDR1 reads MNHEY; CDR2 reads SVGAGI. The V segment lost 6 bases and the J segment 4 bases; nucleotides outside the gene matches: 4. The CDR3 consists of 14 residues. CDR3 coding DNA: TGTGCCAGCAGGCGACTAGCGGAGTACAATGAGCAGTTCTTC. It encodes CASRRLAEYNEQFF.

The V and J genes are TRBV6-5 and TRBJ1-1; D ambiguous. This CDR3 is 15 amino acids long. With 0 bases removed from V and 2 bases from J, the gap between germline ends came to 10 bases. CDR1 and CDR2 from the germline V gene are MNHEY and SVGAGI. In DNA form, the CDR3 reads TGTGCCAGCAGTTACTCCACACGACTCAACACTGAAGCTTTCTTT. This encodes CASSYSTRLNTEAFF.

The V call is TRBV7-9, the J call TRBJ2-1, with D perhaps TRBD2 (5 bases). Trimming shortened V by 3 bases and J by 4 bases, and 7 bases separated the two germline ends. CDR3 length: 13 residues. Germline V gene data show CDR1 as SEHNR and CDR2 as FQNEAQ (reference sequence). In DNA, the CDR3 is TGTGCCAGCAGCTTCTCGGGATACAATGAGCAGTTCTTC. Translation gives CASSFSGYNEQFF.

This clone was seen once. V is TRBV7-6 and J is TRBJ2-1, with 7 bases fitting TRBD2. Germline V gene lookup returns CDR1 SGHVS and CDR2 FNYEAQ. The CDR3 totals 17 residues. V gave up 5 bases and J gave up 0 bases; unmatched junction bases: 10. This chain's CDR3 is CASSRSGALVSYNEQFF. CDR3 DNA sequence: TGTGCCAGCAGCCGCAGCGGGGCCCTAGTCTCCTACAATGAGCAGTTCTTC.

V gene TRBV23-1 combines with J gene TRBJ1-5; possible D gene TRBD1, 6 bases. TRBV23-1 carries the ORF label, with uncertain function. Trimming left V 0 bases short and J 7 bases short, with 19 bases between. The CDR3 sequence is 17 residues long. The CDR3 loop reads CASSQSGWQGSPQPQHF. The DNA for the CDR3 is TGCGCCAGCAGTCAATCAGGTTGGCAGGGGAGCCCGCAGCCCCAGCATTTT.

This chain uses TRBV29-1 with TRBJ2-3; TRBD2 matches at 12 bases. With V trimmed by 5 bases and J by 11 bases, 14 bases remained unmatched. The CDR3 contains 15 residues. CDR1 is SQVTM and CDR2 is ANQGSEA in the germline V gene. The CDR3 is CSVFGLAGSPGVQYF. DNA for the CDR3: TGCAGCGTTTTCGGACTAGCGGGATCCCCAGGAGTGCAGTATTTT.

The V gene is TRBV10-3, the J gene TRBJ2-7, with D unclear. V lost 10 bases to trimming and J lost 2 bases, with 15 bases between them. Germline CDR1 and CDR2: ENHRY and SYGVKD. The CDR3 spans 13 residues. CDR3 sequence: CATTPPDPYEQYF. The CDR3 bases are TGTGCCACCACCCCCCCAGATCCCTACGAGCAGTACTTC.